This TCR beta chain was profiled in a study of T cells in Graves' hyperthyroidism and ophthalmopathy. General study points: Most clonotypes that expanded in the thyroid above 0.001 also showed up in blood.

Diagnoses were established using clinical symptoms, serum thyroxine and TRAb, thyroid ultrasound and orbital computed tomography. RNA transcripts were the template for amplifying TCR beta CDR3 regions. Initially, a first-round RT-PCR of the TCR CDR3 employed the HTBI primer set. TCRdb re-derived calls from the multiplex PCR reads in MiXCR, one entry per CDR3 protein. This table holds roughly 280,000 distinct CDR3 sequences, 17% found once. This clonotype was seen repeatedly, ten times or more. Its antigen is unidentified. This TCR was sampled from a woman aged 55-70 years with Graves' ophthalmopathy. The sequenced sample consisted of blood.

The CDR3 region has the DNA TGCAGTGCCGGAGGGAATGCAGATACGCAGTATTTT. It yields the protein CSAGGNADTQYF. The J gene is TRBJ2-3, the V gene TRBV20-1; weak D call: TRBD2 (6 bases). The CDR3 is 12 residues long. Germline V gene lookup returns CDR1 DFQATT and CDR2 SNEGSKA (reference sequence). Trimming pared 6 bases from V and 4 bases from J, leaving 11 bases between.